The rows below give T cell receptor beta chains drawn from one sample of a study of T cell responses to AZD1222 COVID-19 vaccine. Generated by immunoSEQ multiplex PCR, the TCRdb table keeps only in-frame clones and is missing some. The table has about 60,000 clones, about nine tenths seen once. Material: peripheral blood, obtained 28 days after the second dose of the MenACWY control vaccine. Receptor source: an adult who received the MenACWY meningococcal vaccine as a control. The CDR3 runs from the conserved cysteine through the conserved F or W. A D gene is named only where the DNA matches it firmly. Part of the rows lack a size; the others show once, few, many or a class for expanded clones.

CDR3 protein: CASSPLVLGGKTPYEQYF
CDR3 DNA: TGTGCCAGCAGTCCTCTTGTACTAGGGGGAAAAACCCCCTACGAGCAGTACTTC
D gene: .
V gene: TRBV27
J gene: TRBJ2-7
clone size: .

CDR3 protein: CASSLDPATNEKLFF
CDR3 DNA: TGCGCCAGCAGCCTTGACCCTGCAACTAATGAAAAACTGTTTTTT
D gene: .
V gene: TRBV5-1
J gene: TRBJ1-4
clone size: .

CDR3 protein: CASSTGTSNQPQHF
CDR3 DNA: TGTGCCAGCAGTACCGGGACAAGCAATCAGCCCCAGCATTTT
D gene: .
V gene: TRBV27
J gene: TRBJ1-5
clone size: .

CDR3 protein: CASSQGGTQYF
CDR3 DNA: TGTGCCAGCAGCCAGGGGGGGACGCAGTATTTT
D gene: .
V gene: TRBV6-2/TRBV6-3
J gene: TRBJ2-3
clone size: .

CDR3 protein: CASGLVTGELFF
CDR3 DNA: TGTGCCAGCGGGCTAGTCACCGGGGAGCTGTTTTTT
D gene: .
V gene: TRBV28
J gene: TRBJ2-2
clone size: .

CDR3 protein: CASSYVEGRAPGANVLTF
CDR3 DNA: TGTGCCAGCAGTTACGTCGAGGGGAGGGCCCCTGGGGCCAACGTCCTGACTTTC
D gene: TRBD2
V gene: TRBV6-2/TRBV6-3
J gene: TRBJ2-6
clone size: .

CDR3 protein: CASSQDGGSEQFF
CDR3 DNA: TGCGCCAGCAGCCAAGATGGGGGAAGTGAGCAGTTCTTC
D gene: .
V gene: TRBV4-3
J gene: TRBJ2-1
clone size: few

CDR3 protein: CASSLFRATREDNEQFF
CDR3 DNA: TGTGCCAGCAGCTTATTTCGGGCCACACGGGAAGACAATGAGCAGTTCTTC
D gene: .
V gene: TRBV5-8
J gene: TRBJ2-1
clone size: .

CDR3 protein: CAISESGVPYGYTF
CDR3 DNA: TGTGCCATCAGTGAGTCAGGGGTCCCTTATGGCTACACCTTC
D gene: .
V gene: TRBV10-3
J gene: TRBJ1-2
clone size: .

CDR3 protein: CASSETATNEKLFF
CDR3 DNA: TGTGCCAGCAGTGAGACGGCAACTAATGAAAAACTGTTTTTT
D gene: .
V gene: TRBV6-4
J gene: TRBJ1-4
clone size: .